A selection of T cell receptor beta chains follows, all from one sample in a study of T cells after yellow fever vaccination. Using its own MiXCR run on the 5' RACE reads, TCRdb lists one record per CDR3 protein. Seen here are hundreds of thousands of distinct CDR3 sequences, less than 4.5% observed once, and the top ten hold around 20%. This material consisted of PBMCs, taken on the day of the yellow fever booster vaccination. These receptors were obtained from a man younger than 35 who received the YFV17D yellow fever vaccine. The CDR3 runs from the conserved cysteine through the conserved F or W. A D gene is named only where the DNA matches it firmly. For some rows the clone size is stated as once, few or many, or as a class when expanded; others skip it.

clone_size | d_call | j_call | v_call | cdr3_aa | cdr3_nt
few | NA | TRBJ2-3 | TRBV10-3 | CAIRQGADTQYF | TGTGCCATCCGGCAGGGCGCAGATACGCAGTATTTT
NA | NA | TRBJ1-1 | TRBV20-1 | CSARTDLAFF | TGCAGTGCTAGGACAGATTTAGCTTTCTTT
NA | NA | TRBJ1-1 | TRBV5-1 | CASSSYAKEAFF | TGCGCCAGCAGCTCTTACGCCAAGGAAGCTTTCTTT
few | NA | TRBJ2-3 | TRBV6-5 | CASSYSGAGTDTQYF | TGTGCCAGCAGTTACTCAGGGGCGGGCACAGATACGCAGTATTTT
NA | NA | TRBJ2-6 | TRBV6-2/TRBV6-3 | CAGTRATGGANVLSF | TGTGCCGGAACCCGGGCGACCGGTGGGGCCAACGTCCTGAGTTTC
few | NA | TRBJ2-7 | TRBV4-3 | CASSQDKGSSYEQYF | TGCGCCAGCAGCCAAGATAAAGGTTCTTCCTACGAGCAGTACTTC
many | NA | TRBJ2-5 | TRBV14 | CASSQDRQTQYF | TGTGCCAGCAGCCAAGATCGTCAGACCCAGTACTTC
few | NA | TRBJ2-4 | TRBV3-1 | CASSQVASRRAKNIQYF | TGTGCCAGCAGCCAAGTAGCTAGCCGGCGGGCCAAAAACATTCAGTACTTC
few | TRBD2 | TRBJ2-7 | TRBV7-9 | CASSLGAGATYEQYF | TGTGCCAGCAGCTTAGGAGCGGGGGCCACCTACGAGCAGTACTTC
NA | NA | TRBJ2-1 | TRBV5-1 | CASSLEQRGNEQFF | TGCGCCAGCAGCTTGGAACAGCGCGGGAATGAGCAGTTCTTC
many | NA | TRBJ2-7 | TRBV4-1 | CASSQLQGPYEQYF | TGCGCCAGCAGCCAACTACAGGGTCCCTACGAGCAGTACTTC
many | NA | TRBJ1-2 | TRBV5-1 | CASSLWGNGYTF | TGCGCCAGCAGCTTGTGGGGTAATGGCTACACCTTC
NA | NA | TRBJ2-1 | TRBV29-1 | CSGERLGTEQFF | TGCAGCGGTGAACGTTTGGGGACTGAGCAGTTCTTC
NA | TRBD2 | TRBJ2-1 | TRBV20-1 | CSAEGFLAGAYNEQFF | TGCAGTGCTGAGGGGTTCCTAGCGGGGGCCTACAATGAGCAGTTCTTC
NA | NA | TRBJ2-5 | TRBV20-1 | CSVNPPGAETQYF | TGCAGTGTTAACCCACCAGGGGCAGAGACCCAGTACTTC
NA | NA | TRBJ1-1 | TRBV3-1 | CASSQQGSTEAFF | TGTGCCAGCAGCCAACAGGGGTCCACTGAAGCTTTCTTT
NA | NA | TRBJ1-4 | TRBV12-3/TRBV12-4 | CASSYLTGRGEKLFF | TGTGCCAGCAGTTACCTGACAGGCCGGGGAGAAAAACTGTTTTTT
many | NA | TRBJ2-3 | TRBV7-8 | CASSSETATYTDTQYF | TGTGCCAGCAGCTCAGAGACCGCAACGTACACAGATACGCAGTATTTT
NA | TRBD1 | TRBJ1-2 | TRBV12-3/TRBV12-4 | CASSFGTGGGILSYTF | TGTGCCAGCAGTTTTGGGACAGGGGGCGGGATATTGAGCTACACCTTC
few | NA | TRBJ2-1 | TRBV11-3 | CASSSVRANNEQFF | TGTGCCAGCAGCTCGGTTCGGGCCAACAATGAGCAGTTCTTC
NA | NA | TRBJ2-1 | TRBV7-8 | CASSLAIRLNEQFF | TGTGCCAGCAGCTTAGCGATCAGGTTGAATGAGCAGTTCTTC
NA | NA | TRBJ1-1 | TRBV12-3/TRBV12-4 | CASSLLTATNTEAFF | TGTGCCAGCAGTTTATTGACAGCGACGAACACTGAAGCTTTCTTT
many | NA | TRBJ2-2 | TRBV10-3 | CATWTSMNTGELFF | TGTGCCACCTGGACTTCTATGAACACCGGGGAGCTGTTTTTT
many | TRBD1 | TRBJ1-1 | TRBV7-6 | CASSAGQGDTEAFF | TGTGCCAGCAGCGCCGGACAGGGGGACACTGAAGCTTTCTTT
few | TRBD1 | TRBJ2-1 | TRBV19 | CACRQGIEQFF | TGTGCCTGTAGACAGGGAATTGAGCAGTTCTTC
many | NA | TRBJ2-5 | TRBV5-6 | CASSLDGGLRKTQYF | TGTGCCAGCAGCTTGGACGGGGGTTTAAGGAAGACCCAGTACTTC
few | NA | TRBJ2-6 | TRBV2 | CASSGEGANVLTF | TGTGCCAGCAGTGGGGAAGGGGCCAACGTCCTGACTTTC
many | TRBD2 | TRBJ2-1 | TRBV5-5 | CASSAQVIAGDNEQFF | TGTGCCAGCAGCGCGCAGGTAATAGCGGGGGACAATGAGCAGTTCTTC
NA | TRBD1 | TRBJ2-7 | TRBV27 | CASSLFRTGASIEQYF | TGTGCCAGCAGCCTATTCCGGACAGGTGCTTCAATCGAGCAGTACTTC
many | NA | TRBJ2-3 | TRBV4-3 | CASSHRPGFSTDTQYF | TGCGCCAGCAGCCATCGCCCGGGGTTCTCCACAGATACGCAGTATTTT
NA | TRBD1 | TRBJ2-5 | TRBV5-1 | CASSEVAQTGYFRETQYF | TGCGCCAGCAGCGAGGTCGCCCAGACAGGGTATTTTCGAGAGACCCAGTACTTC
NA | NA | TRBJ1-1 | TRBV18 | CASSQAGTEAFF | TGTGCCAGCTCCCAAGCGGGGACTGAAGCTTTCTTT
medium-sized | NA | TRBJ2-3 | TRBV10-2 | CASTALFGGQRTDTQYF | TGCGCCAGCACCGCTCTTTTTGGGGGGCAACGGACAGATACGCAGTATTTT
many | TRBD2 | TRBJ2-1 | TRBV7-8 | CASSASGLADGEQFF | TGTGCCAGCAGCGCTTCAGGACTAGCGGACGGTGAGCAGTTCTTC
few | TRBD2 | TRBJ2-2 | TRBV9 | CASSPREGWTGELFF | TGTGCCAGCAGCCCGCGGGAGGGTTGGACCGGGGAGCTGTTTTTT
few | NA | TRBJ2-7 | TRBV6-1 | CASTPQGYEQYF | TGTGCCAGCACCCCACAGGGATACGAGCAGTACTTC
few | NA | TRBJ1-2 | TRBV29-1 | CSVRDVSNYGYTF | TGCAGCGTCCGGGACGTCTCGAACTATGGCTACACCTTC
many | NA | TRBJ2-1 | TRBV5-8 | CASSFRGNEQFF | TGTGCCAGCAGCTTTCGAGGTAATGAGCAGTTCTTC
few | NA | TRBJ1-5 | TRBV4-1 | CASSQRWGNNQPQHF | TGCGCCAGCAGCCAACGATGGGGAAACAATCAGCCCCAGCATTTT
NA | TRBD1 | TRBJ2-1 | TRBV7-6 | CASSPRTGEIEQFF | TGTGCCAGCAGCCCTAGGACAGGGGAAATTGAGCAGTTCTTC
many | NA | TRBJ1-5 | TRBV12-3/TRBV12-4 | CASSKDAGNQPQHF | TGTGCCAGCAGTAAGGACGCTGGGAATCAGCCCCAGCATTTT
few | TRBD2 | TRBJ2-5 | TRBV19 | CASSIALTASGGTQYF | TGTGCCAGTAGTATAGCATTGACGGCTAGCGGCGGGACCCAGTACTTC